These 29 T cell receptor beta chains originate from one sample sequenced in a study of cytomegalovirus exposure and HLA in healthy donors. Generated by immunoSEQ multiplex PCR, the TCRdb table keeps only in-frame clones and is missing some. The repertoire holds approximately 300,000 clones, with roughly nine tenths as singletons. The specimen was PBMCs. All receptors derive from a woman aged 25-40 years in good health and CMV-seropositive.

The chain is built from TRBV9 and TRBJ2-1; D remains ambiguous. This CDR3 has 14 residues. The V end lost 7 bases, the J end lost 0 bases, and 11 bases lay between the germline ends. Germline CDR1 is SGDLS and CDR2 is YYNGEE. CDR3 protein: CASGSRSSYNEQFF. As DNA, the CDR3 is TGTGCCAGCGGTTCAAGGAGCTCCTACAATGAGCAGTTCTTC.

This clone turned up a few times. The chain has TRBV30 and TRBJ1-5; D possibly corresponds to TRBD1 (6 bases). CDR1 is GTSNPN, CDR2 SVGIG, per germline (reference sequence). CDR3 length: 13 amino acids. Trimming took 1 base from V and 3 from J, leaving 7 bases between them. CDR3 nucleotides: TGTGCCTGGAGTGGACAGGTCAATCAGCCCCAGCATTTT. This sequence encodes CAWSGQVNQPQHF.

The CDR3 protein is CASSITSGNTIYF. In nucleotides, the CDR3 is TGTGCCAGTAGTATCACCTCTGGAAACACCATATATTTT. The J gene is TRBJ1-3, the V gene TRBV19; D remains ambiguous. The CDR3 totals 13 residues. Between the trimmed V and J ends, which lost 3 bases and 0 bases, there was a span of 3 bases. Looked up from germline, CDR1 is LNHDA and CDR2 is SQIVND (reference sequence).

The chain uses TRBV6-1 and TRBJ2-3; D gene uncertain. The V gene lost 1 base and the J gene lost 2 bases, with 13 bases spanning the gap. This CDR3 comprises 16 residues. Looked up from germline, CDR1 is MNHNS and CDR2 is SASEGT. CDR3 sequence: CASSEDGSGLTDTQYF. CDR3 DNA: TGTGCCAGCAGTGAAGATGGGTCGGGCCTCACAGATACGCAGTATTTT.

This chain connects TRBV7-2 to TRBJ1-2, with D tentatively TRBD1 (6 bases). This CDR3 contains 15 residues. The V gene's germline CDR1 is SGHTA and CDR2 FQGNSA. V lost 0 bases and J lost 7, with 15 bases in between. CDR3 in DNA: TGTGCCAGCAGCTTAGCGAACACAGGGTCTGGTGGCTACACCTTC. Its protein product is CASSLANTGSGGYTF.

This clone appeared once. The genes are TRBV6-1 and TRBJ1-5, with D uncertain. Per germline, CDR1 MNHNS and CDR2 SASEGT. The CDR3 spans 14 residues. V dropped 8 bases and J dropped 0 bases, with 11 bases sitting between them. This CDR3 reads CASGGEYSNQPQHF. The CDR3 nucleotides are TGTGCCAGCGGTGGGGAGTATAGCAATCAGCCCCAGCATTTT.

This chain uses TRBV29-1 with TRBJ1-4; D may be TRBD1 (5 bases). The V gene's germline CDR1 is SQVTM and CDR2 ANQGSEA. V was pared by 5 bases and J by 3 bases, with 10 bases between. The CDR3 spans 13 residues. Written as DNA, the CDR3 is TGCAGCGTTCCAGGGTTTTCTAATGAAAAACTGTTTTTT. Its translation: CSVPGFSNEKLFF. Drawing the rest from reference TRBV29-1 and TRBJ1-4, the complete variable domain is SAVISQKPSRDICQRGTSLTIQCQVDSQVTMMFWYRQQPGQSLTLIATANQGSEATYESGFVIDKFPISRPNLTFSTLTVSNMSPEDSSIYLCSVPGFSNEKLFFGSGTQLSVL.

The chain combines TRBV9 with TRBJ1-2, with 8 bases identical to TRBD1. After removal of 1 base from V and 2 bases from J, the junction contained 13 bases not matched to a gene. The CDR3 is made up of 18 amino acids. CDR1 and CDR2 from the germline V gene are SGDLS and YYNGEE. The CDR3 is CASSVSQDRELANYGYTF. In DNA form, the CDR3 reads TGTGCCAGCAGCGTATCTCAGGACAGGGAACTGGCGAACTATGGCTACACCTTC.

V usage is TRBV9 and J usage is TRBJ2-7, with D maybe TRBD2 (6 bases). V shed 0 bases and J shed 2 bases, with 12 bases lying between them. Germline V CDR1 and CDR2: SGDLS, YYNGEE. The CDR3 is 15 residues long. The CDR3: CASSVGVSGAYEQYF. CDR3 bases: TGTGCCAGCAGCGTAGGGGTTAGCGGAGCCTACGAGCAGTACTTC.

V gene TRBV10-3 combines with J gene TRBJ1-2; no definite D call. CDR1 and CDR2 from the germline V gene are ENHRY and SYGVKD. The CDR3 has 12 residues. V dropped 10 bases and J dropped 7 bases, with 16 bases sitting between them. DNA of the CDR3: TGTGCCACCTTCCGACCGGATGGTGGCTACACCTTC. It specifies CATFRPDGGYTF.

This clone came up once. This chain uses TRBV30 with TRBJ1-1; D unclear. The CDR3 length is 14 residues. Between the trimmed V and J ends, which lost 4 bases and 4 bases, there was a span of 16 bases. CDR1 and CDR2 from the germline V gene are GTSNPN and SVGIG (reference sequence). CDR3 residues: CAWTPDRRSTEAFF. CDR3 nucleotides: TGTGCCTGGACTCCTGACCGGAGGAGCACTGAAGCTTTCTTT. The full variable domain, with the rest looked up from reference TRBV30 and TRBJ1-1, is SQTIHQWPATLVQPVGSPLSLECTVEGTSNPNLYWYRQAAGRGLQLLFYSVGIGQISSEVPQNLSASRPQDRQFILSSKKLLLSDSGFYLCAWTPDRRSTEAFFGQGTRLTVV.

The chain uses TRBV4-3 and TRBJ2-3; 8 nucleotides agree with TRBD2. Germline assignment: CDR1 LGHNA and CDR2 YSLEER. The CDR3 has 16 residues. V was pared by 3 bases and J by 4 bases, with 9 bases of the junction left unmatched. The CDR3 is CASSQAPAGAPDTQYF. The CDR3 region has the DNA TGCGCCAGCAGCCAGGCCCCAGCGGGGGCACCAGATACGCAGTATTTT.

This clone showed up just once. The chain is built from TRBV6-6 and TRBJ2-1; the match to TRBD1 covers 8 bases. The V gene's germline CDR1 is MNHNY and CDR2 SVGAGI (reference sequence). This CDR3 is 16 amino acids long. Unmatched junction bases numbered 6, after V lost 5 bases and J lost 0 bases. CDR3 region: CASSIPGGDSYNEQFF. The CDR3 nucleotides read TGTGCCAGCAGTATACCAGGGGGCGACTCCTACAATGAGCAGTTCTTC.

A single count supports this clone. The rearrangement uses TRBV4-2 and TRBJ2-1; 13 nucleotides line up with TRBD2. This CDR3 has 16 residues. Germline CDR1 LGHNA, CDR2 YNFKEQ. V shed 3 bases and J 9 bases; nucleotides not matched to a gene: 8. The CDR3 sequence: CASSHPGTSGDGEQFF. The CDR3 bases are TGTGCCAGCAGCCATCCAGGGACTAGCGGGGATGGTGAGCAGTTCTTC.

The CDR3 bases are TGTGCCAGCAGCGTCAACACAGCTGGAAAACTGTTTTTT. Translating it yields CASSVNTAGKLFF. V gene TRBV9 combines with J gene TRBJ1-4; D not resolved. This CDR3 has 13 amino acids. The V gene's germline CDR1 is SGDLS and CDR2 YYNGEE. V was clipped by 2 bases and J by 10 bases, with 12 bases between them. The entire variable domain, with the rest obtained from reference TRBV9 and TRBJ1-4, is as follows: DSGVTQTPKHLITATGQRVTLRCSPRSGDLSVYWYQQSLDQGLQFLIQYYNGEERAKGNILERFSAQQFPDLHSELNLSSLELGDSALYFCASSVNTAGKLFFGSGTQLSVL.

CDR3 nucleotides: TGTGCCAGCAGTGAAGATGGAAGCTCCTACAATGAGCAGTTCTTC. Protein sequence: CASSEDGSSYNEQFF. V and J are TRBV2 and TRBJ2-1; the D is unclear. The V gene's germline CDR1 is SNHLY and CDR2 FYNNEI. Trimming cost V 1 base and J 0 bases, with 7 bases left between them. This CDR3 is built from 15 residues.

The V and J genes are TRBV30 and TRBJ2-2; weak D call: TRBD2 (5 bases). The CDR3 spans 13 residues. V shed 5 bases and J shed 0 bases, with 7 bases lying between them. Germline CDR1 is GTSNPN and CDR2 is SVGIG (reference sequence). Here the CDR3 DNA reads TGTGCCTGGTCGGGGTCGAACACCGGGGAGCTGTTTTTT. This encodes CAWSGSNTGELFF. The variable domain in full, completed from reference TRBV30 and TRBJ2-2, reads SQTIHQWPATLVQPVGSPLSLECTVEGTSNPNLYWYRQAAGRGLQLLFYSVGIGQISSEVPQNLSASRPQDRQFILSSKKLLLSDSGFYLCAWSGSNTGELFFGEGSRLTVL.

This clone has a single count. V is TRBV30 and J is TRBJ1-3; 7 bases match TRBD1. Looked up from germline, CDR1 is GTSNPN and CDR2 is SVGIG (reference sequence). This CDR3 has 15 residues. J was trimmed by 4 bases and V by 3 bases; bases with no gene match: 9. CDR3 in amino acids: CAWRAHRGVGNTIYF. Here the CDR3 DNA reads TGTGCCTGGAGGGCCCACAGGGGCGTCGGAAACACCATATATTTT. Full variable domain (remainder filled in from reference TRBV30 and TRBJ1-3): SQTIHQWPATLVQPVGSPLSLECTVEGTSNPNLYWYRQAAGRGLQLLFYSVGIGQISSEVPQNLSASRPQDRQFILSSKKLLLSDSGFYLCAWRAHRGVGNTIYFGEGSWLTVV.

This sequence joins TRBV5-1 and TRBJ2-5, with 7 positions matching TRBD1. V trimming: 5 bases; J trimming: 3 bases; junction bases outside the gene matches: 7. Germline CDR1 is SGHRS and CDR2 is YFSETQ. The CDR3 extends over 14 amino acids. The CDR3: CASSRTGTEETQYF. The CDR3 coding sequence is TGCGCCAGCAGTCGGACCGGGACAGAAGAGACCCAGTACTTC.

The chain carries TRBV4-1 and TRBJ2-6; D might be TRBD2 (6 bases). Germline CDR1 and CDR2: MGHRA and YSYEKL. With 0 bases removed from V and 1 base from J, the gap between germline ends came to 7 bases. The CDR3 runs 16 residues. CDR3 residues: CASSQEAGSGANVLTF. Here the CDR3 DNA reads TGCGCCAGCAGCCAAGAGGCGGGATCTGGGGCCAACGTCCTGACTTTC.

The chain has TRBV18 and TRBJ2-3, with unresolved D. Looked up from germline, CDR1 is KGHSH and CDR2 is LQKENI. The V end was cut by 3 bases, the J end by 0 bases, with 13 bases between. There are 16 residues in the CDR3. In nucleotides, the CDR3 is TGTGCCAGCTCACCCGAACTTCGGACCAGCACAGATACGCAGTATTTT. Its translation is CASSPELRTSTDTQYF. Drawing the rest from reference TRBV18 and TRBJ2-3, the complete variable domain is NAGVMQNPRHLVRRRGQEARLRCSPMKGHSHVYWYRQLPEEGLKFMVYLQKENIIDESGMPKERFSAEFPKEGPSILRIQQVVRGDSAAYFCASSPELRTSTDTQYFGPGTRLTVL.

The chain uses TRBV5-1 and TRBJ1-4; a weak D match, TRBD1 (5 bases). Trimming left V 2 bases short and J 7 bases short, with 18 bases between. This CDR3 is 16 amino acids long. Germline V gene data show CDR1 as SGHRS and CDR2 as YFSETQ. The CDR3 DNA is TGCGCCAGCAGCTTCACTTCCGGGACTCCTTCTGAAAAACTGTTTTTT. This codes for CASSFTSGTPSEKLFF.

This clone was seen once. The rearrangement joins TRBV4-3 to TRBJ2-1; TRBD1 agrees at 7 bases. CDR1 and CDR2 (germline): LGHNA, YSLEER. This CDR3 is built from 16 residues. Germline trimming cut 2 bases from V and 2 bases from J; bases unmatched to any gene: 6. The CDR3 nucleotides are TGCGCCAGCAGCCAAAATACCGGGACAGCCTACAATGAGCAGTTCTTC. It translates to CASSQNTGTAYNEQFF.

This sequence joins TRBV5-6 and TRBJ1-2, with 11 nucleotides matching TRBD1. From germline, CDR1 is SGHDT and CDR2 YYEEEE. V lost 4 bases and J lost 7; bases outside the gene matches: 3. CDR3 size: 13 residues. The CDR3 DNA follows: TGTGCCAGCAGCCCCGGGACAGGGGGTGGCTACACCTTC. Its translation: CASSPGTGGGYTF.

The CDR3 coding sequence is TGTGCCAGCAGCTTAGATCAGCGATTAGGGAATGAGCAGTTCTTC. Translated, it gives CASSLDQRLGNEQFF. The chain joins TRBV11-3 to TRBJ2-1; D is undetermined. CDR1 SGHNT and CDR2 YENEEA come from the germline V gene. This CDR3 has 15 amino acids. The V end was cut by 0 bases, the J end by 7 bases, with 13 bases between.

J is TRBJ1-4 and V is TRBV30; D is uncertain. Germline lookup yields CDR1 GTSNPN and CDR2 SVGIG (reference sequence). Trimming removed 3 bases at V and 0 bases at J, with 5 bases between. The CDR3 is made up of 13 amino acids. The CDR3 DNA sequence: TGTGCCTGGAGGGGAGCAACTAATGAAAAACTGTTTTTT. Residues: CAWRGATNEKLFF.

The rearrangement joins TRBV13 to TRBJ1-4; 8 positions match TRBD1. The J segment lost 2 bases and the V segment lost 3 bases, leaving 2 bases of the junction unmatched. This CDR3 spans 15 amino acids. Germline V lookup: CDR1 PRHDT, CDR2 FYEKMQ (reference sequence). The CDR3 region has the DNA TGTGCCAGCAGCTTGAACAGGGGGACTAATGAAAAACTGTTTTTT. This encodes CASSLNRGTNEKLFF.

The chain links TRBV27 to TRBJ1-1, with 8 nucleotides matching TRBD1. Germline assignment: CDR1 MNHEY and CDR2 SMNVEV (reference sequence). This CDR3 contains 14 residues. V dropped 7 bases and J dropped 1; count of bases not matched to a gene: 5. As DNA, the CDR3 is TGTGCCAGCACCCTTACAGGGGGGAACACTGAAGCTTTCTTT. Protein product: CASTLTGGNTEAFF.

CDR3 protein: CATSELAGGWVDEQFF. Written as DNA, the CDR3 is TGTGCCACCAGCGAATTAGCGGGGGGTTGGGTCGATGAGCAGTTCTTC. V gene TRBV15 combines with J gene TRBJ2-1; the match to TRBD2 covers 10 bases. V lost 5 bases and J lost 8; bases outside the gene matches: 12. The CDR3 sequence is 16 residues long. Germline assignment: CDR1 LNHNV and CDR2 YYDKDF (reference sequence).